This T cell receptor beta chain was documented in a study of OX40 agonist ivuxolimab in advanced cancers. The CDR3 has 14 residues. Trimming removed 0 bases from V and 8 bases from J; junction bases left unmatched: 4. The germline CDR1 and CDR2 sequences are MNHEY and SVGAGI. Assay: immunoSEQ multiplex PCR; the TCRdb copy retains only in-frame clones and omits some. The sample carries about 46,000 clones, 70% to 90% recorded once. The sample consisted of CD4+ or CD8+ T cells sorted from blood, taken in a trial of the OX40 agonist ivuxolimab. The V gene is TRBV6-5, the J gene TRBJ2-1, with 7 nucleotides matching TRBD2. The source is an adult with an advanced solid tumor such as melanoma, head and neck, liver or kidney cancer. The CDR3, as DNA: TGTGCCAGCAGTTACTCGATGGGGGGGGATGAGCAGTTCTTC. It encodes CASSYSMGGDEQFF.